This is a list of T cell receptor beta chains from one sample in a study of T cells in tuberculosis. Profiling relied on immunoSEQ multiplex PCR, and the TCRdb table lists in-frame clones only, not all of them. The sample lists approximately 30,000 clones; 95% to 97% were seen once. Input material: PBMCs. The receptors here all came from a donor aged 5 to 30 with latent tuberculosis or without tuberculosis infection. CDR3s include the opening cysteine and the closing phenylalanine or tryptophan. The D gene is left open where the match is weak. Size values are once, few and many counts, or a class for expanded clones, and some rows have none.

clone size: .; D gene: TRBD1; V gene: TRBV5-1; J gene: TRBJ1-1; CDR3 DNA: TGCGCCAGCAGCGTGACAGGGATGAACACTGAAGCTTTCTTT; CDR3 protein: CASSVTGMNTEAFF
clone size: once; D gene: .; V gene: TRBV6-1; J gene: TRBJ2-7; CDR3 DNA: TGTGCCAGCAGAAAAGACAGACGTACCTACGAGCAGTACTTC; CDR3 protein: CASRKDRRTYEQYF
clone size: .; D gene: .; V gene: TRBV19; J gene: TRBJ1-2; CDR3 DNA: TGTGCCAGTAGTCGGGTTAACTATGGCTACACCTTC; CDR3 protein: CASSRVNYGYTF
clone size: .; D gene: TRBD2; V gene: TRBV9; J gene: TRBJ2-3; CDR3 DNA: TGTGCCAGCAGCGTAGGGACGCTAGCGGCGCGGGATACGCAGTATTTT; CDR3 protein: CASSVGTLAARDTQYF
clone size: .; D gene: .; V gene: TRBV5-4; J gene: TRBJ2-5; CDR3 DNA: TGTGCCAGTAGCTTGGATTCTAGAAGAGAAGAGACCCAGTACTTC; CDR3 protein: CASSLDSRREETQYF
clone size: .; D gene: .; V gene: TRBV6-1; J gene: TRBJ1-3; CDR3 DNA: TGTGCCAGCAGTGAAGGGGCGAACTCTGGAAACACCATATATTTT; CDR3 protein: CASSEGANSGNTIYF
clone size: .; D gene: .; V gene: TRBV5-1; J gene: TRBJ2-1; CDR3 DNA: TGCGCCAGCAGCCCAGGGTTCAGCGAGCAGTTCTTC; CDR3 protein: CASSPGFSEQFF
clone size: .; D gene: TRBD1; V gene: TRBV28; J gene: TRBJ1-2; CDR3 DNA: TGTGCCGGTTCCAGGGGGTTCCGGTATGGCTACACCTTC; CDR3 protein: CAGSRGFRYGYTF
clone size: once; D gene: .; V gene: TRBV6-1; J gene: TRBJ2-2; CDR3 DNA: TGTGCCAGCATGAGGGCTGGGGAGCTGTTTTTT; CDR3 protein: CASMRAGELFF
clone size: .; D gene: TRBD1; V gene: TRBV5-1; J gene: TRBJ2-5; CDR3 DNA: TGCGCCAGCAGCTTGGGCGGGACAGGGCGGCGAGAGACCCAGTACTTC; CDR3 protein: CASSLGGTGRRETQYF
clone size: .; D gene: .; V gene: TRBV5-1; J gene: TRBJ1-1; CDR3 DNA: TGCGCCAGCAGCCCCGTAGAGGTTTCGAACACTGAAGCTTTCTTT; CDR3 protein: CASSPVEVSNTEAFF
clone size: .; D gene: .; V gene: TRBV6-1; J gene: TRBJ2-5; CDR3 DNA: TGTGCCAGCAGTGAAGCAGGAGGGTACCGGGTGGAGACCCAGTACTTC; CDR3 protein: CASSEAGGYRVETQYF
clone size: .; D gene: .; V gene: TRBV30; J gene: TRBJ2-2; CDR3 DNA: TGTGCCTGGAGTCGGAGGGACAACACCGGGGAGCTGTTTTTT; CDR3 protein: CAWSRRDNTGELFF
clone size: once; D gene: TRBD2; V gene: TRBV2; J gene: TRBJ2-3; CDR3 DNA: TGTGCCAGCGGGAGACTAGCGGGGGGTCTCGGCGGTACGCAGTATTTT; CDR3 protein: CASGRLAGGLGGTQYF
clone size: .; D gene: .; V gene: TRBV10-3; J gene: TRBJ2-7; CDR3 DNA: TGTGCCACCCTGGAGGGGGGGGGCTACGAGCAGTACTTC; CDR3 protein: CATLEGGGYEQYF
clone size: .; D gene: TRBD1; V gene: TRBV10-3; J gene: TRBJ1-4; CDR3 DNA: TGTGCCATCAGTGGGGACAGGGGCCCTAATGAAAAACTGTTTTTT; CDR3 protein: CAISGDRGPNEKLFF
clone size: .; D gene: TRBD2; V gene: TRBV6-6; J gene: TRBJ2-7; CDR3 DNA: TGTGCCAGCGGACGACTAGCAACCTACGAGCAGTACTTC; CDR3 protein: CASGRLATYEQYF
clone size: .; D gene: TRBD2; V gene: TRBV4-2; J gene: TRBJ2-2; CDR3 DNA: TGTGCCAGCAGCCAAGGAGCGGGGTCTACCGGGGAGCTGTTTTTT; CDR3 protein: CASSQGAGSTGELFF
clone size: .; D gene: .; V gene: TRBV5-4; J gene: TRBJ2-6; CDR3 DNA: TGTGCCAGCAGCACCGGGACAGGGGCCAACGTCCTGACTTTC; CDR3 protein: CASSTGTGANVLTF
clone size: .; D gene: .; V gene: TRBV5-4; J gene: TRBJ2-5; CDR3 DNA: TGTGCCAGTAGCGGATGGTCAAGGGCCCAGGGGGAGACCCAGTACTTC; CDR3 protein: CASSGWSRAQGETQYF
clone size: .; D gene: TRBD2; V gene: TRBV6-4; J gene: TRBJ2-7; CDR3 DNA: TGTGCCAGCAGTGACTCCGCCGGGAGGAATTACGAGCAGTACTTC; CDR3 protein: CASSDSAGRNYEQYF
clone size: .; D gene: TRBD2; V gene: TRBV7-2; J gene: TRBJ2-7; CDR3 DNA: TGTGCCAGCAGCTTACTCCTCAGCGGGACCTACGAGCAGTACTTC; CDR3 protein: CASSLLLSGTYEQYF
clone size: .; D gene: .; V gene: TRBV10-3; J gene: TRBJ1-3; CDR3 DNA: TGTGCCATCAGTGAGCGGGAGACGGCAGGAAACACCATATATTTT; CDR3 protein: CAISERETAGNTIYF
clone size: .; D gene: TRBD2; V gene: TRBV7-2; J gene: TRBJ2-7; CDR3 DNA: TGTGCCAGCAGCTCCGACTGGGGGGGGAGGGCCTACGAGCAGTACTTC; CDR3 protein: CASSSDWGGRAYEQYF
clone size: .; D gene: .; V gene: TRBV5-6; J gene: TRBJ1-3; CDR3 DNA: TGTGCCAGCAGCTTGGGGGGCAGGGGATTGCCCATATATTTT; CDR3 protein: CASSLGGRGLPIYF
clone size: once; D gene: TRBD1; V gene: TRBV5-1; J gene: TRBJ1-1; CDR3 DNA: TGCGCCAGCACCGGGATACAGGGGGCCACTGAAGCTTTCTTT; CDR3 protein: CASTGIQGATEAFF
clone size: .; D gene: TRBD2; V gene: TRBV6-6; J gene: TRBJ2-3; CDR3 DNA: TGTGCCAGCAGTTACCGTAGCGGGAGCACAGATACGCAGTATTTT; CDR3 protein: CASSYRSGSTDTQYF
clone size: .; D gene: TRBD1; V gene: TRBV6-6; J gene: TRBJ1-3; CDR3 DNA: TGTGCCAGCAGTTACAATACAGGGGGAAGTGGAAACACCATATATTTT; CDR3 protein: CASSYNTGGSGNTIYF
clone size: .; D gene: TRBD2; V gene: TRBV5-1; J gene: TRBJ2-1; CDR3 DNA: TGCGCCAGCAGCTTGGTGGCTAGCGGGAGGATGGTTTCCTACAATGAGCAGTTCTTC; CDR3 protein: CASSLVASGRMVSYNEQFF
clone size: .; D gene: .; V gene: TRBV4-1; J gene: TRBJ2-7; CDR3 DNA: TGCGCCAGCAGCCAAGGGGACATACCCTCCTACGAGCAGTACTTC; CDR3 protein: CASSQGDIPSYEQYF
clone size: .; D gene: TRBD2; V gene: TRBV10-3; J gene: TRBJ2-1; CDR3 DNA: TGTGCCATTGGGCGGGGGGATAATGAGCAGTTCTTC; CDR3 protein: CAIGRGDNEQFF
clone size: .; D gene: TRBD2; V gene: TRBV19; J gene: TRBJ2-2; CDR3 DNA: TGTGCCAGTAGTATAAAAATAGCGGGGGAAACCGGGGAGCTGTTTTTT; CDR3 protein: CASSIKIAGETGELFF
clone size: .; D gene: .; V gene: TRBV28; J gene: TRBJ2-7; CDR3 DNA: TGTGCCAGCAGTCCGGCCCGAACAGGGATCCACGAGCAGTACTTC; CDR3 protein: CASSPARTGIHEQYF
clone size: .; D gene: .; V gene: TRBV7-2; J gene: TRBJ2-7; CDR3 DNA: TGTGCCAGCAGGGTCGATTGGGACACCCGGAGCTCCTACGAGCAGTACTTC; CDR3 protein: CASRVDWDTRSSYEQYF
clone size: .; D gene: .; V gene: TRBV15; J gene: TRBJ1-5; CDR3 DNA: TGTGCCACCAGCAGAGAGTTGAGTTCCAATCAGCCCCAGCATTTT; CDR3 protein: CATSRELSSNQPQHF
clone size: .; D gene: TRBD1; V gene: TRBV9; J gene: TRBJ2-7; CDR3 DNA: TGTGCCAGCAGCGCCGGACAGGGTCCCTACGAGCAGTACTTC; CDR3 protein: CASSAGQGPYEQYF
clone size: once; D gene: .; V gene: TRBV18; J gene: TRBJ2-1; CDR3 DNA: TGTGCCAGCTCACCATTACAAACAGGGACCCCCTTAGGTGAGCAGTTCTTC; CDR3 protein: CASSPLQTGTPLGEQFF
clone size: .; D gene: TRBD1; V gene: TRBV18; J gene: TRBJ1-1; CDR3 DNA: TGTGCCAGCTCAGGGAGGGACAGGGTTGGTGAAGCTTTCTTT; CDR3 protein: CASSGRDRVGEAFF
clone size: .; D gene: .; V gene: TRBV19; J gene: TRBJ1-2; CDR3 DNA: TGTGCCAGTAGTGAAGGGACATTCGGCTACACCTTC; CDR3 protein: CASSEGTFGYTF
clone size: .; D gene: .; V gene: TRBV30; J gene: TRBJ1-4; CDR3 DNA: TGTGCCTGGAGTCTTCAGAGGGCCCGCAATGAAAAACTGTTTTTT; CDR3 protein: CAWSLQRARNEKLFF
clone size: .; D gene: .; V gene: TRBV5-1; J gene: TRBJ1-1; CDR3 DNA: TGCGCCAGCAGCTTGGTCGCTAAGAACACTGAAGCTTTCTTT; CDR3 protein: CASSLVAKNTEAFF